The clone carrying this T cell receptor (beta chain) appeared once. The sample is drawn from a study of cytomegalovirus exposure and HLA in healthy donors. Study-level background: A subsequent analysis stated that the roughly 130 validation repertoires were run on the same platform as the roughly 620 first-cohort repertoires.

Germline V CDR1 and CDR2: MDHEN, SYDVKM. V was pared by 8 bases and J by 2 bases, with 12 bases between. The CDR3 covers 13 residues. Clones were sequenced by immunoSEQ multiplex PCR, and TCRdb holds only the in-frame ones, with some missing. The sample holds tens of thousands of clones, roughly 87% seen once. This clonotype originated in a woman under 30 in good health and CMV-seropositive. The genes are TRBV28 and TRBJ2-5, with D possibly being TRBD1 (5 bases). The sample was PBMCs. CDR3 sequence reads: CASSNRRQETQYF. CDR3 DNA: TGTGCCAGCTCGAACAGGAGACAAGAGACCCAGTACTTC. Complete variable domain (other parts from reference TRBV28 and TRBJ2-5): DVKVTQSSRYLVKRTGEKVFLECVQDMDHENMFWYRQDPGLGLRLIYFSYDVKMKEKGDIPEGYSVSREKKERFSLILESASTNQTSMYLCASSNRRQETQYFGPGTRLLVL.